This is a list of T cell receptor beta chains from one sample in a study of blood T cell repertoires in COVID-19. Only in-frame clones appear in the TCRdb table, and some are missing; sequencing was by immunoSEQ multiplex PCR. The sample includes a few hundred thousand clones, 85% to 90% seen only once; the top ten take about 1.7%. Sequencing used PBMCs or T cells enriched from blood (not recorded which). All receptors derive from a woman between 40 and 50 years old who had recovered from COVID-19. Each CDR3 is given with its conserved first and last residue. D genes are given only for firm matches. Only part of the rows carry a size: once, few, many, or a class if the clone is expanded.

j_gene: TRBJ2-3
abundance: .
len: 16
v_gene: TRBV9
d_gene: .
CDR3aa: CASSVGGTRSTDTQYF
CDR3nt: TGTGCCAGCAGCGTCGGAGGTACGAGAAGCACAGATACGCAGTATTTT

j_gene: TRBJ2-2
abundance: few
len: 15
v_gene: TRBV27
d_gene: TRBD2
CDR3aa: CASSSGGSRAGELFF
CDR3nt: TGTGCCAGCAGTTCTGGCGGGAGTAGGGCCGGGGAGCTGTTTTTT

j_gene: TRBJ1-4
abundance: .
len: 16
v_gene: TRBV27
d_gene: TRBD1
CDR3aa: CASSIIGQGAYEKLFF
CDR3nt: TGTGCCAGCAGTATAATTGGACAGGGGGCTTATGAAAAACTGTTTTTT

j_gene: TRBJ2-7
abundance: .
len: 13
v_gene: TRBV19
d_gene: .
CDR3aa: CASSGGYTYEQYF
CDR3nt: TGTGCCAGTAGTGGAGGGTATACCTACGAGCAGTACTTC

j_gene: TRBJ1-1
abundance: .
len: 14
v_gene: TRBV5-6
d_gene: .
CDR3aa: CASSRGGFGTEAFF
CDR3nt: TGTGCCAGCAGCCGGGGAGGGTTTGGCACTGAAGCTTTCTTT

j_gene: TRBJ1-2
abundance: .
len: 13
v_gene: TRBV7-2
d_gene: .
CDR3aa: CASSLTGTYGYTF
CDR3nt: TGTGCCAGCAGCCTAACAGGGACCTATGGCTACACCTTC

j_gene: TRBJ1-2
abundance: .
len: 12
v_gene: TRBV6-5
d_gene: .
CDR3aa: CASSYVGVGYTF
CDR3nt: TGTGCCAGCAGTTACGTAGGGGTCGGCTACACCTTC

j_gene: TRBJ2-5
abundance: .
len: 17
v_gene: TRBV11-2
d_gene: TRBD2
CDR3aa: CASSLVSGLAGQETQYF
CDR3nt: TGTGCCAGCAGCTTAGTATCCGGACTAGCGGGCCAAGAGACCCAGTACTTC

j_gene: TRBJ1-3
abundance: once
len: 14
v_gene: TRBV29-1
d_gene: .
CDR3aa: CSVARGEKGNTIYF
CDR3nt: TGCAGCGTTGCCCGCGGGGAGAAGGGAAACACCATATATTTT

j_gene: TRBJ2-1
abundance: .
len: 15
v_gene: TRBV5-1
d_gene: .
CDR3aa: CASSLAPSSYNEQFF
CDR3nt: TGCGCCAGCAGCTTGGCCCCTAGCTCCTACAATGAGCAGTTCTTC

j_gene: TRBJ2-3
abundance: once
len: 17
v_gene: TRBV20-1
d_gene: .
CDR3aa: CSASLRRNRDSTDTQYF
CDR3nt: TGCAGTGCTAGTCTTCGTAGAAACAGGGATAGCACAGATACGCAGTATTTT

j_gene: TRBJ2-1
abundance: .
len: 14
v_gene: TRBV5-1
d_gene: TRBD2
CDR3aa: CASSILAPNNEQFF
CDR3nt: TGCGCCAGCAGCATACTAGCGCCCAACAATGAGCAGTTCTTC

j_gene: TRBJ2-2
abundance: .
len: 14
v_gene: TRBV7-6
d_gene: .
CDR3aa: CASSSGERAGELFF
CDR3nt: TGTGCCAGCAGCTCGGGGGAGCGGGCCGGGGAGCTGTTTTTT

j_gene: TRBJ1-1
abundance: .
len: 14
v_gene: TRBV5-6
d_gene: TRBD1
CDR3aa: CASSRTGMNTEAFF
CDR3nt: TGTGCCAGCAGCCGGACAGGTATGAACACTGAAGCTTTCTTT

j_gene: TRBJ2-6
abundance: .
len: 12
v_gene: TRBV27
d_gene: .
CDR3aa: CASSPGANVLTF
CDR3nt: TGTGCCAGCAGCCCAGGGGCCAACGTCCTGACTTTC

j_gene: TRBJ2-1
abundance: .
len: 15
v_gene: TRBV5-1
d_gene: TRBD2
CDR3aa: CASSFRLAVVNEQFF
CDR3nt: TGCGCCAGCAGCTTTAGGCTAGCGGTTGTCAATGAGCAGTTCTTC

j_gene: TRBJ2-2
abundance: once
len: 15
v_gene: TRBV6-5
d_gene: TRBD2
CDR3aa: CASSSGTSGTGELFF
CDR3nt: TGTGCCAGCAGTTCCGGGACTAGCGGGACCGGGGAGCTGTTTTTT

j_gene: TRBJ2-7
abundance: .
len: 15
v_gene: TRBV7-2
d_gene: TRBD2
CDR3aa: CASSFQAGEPYEQYF
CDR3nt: TGTGCCAGCAGCTTTCAAGCGGGAGAGCCCTACGAGCAGTACTTC

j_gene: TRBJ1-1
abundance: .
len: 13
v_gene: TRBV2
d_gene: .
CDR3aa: CAVHTTVNTEAFF
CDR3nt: TGTGCCGTACACACGACAGTGAACACTGAAGCTTTCTTT

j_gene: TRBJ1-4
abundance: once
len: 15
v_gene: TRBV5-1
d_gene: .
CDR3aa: CASSSGIGSNEKLFF
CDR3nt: TGCGCCAGCAGTTCCGGGATTGGATCTAATGAAAAACTGTTTTTT

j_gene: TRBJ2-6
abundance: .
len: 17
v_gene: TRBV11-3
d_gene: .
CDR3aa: CASSLDGGRTGANVLTF
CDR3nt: TGTGCCAGCAGCTTGGACGGGGGGCGGACTGGGGCCAACGTCCTGACTTTC

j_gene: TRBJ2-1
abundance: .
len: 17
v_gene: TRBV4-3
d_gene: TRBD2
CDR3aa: CASSQIGLAGSYNEQFF
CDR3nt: TGCGCCAGCAGCCAAATCGGGCTAGCGGGAAGTTACAATGAGCAGTTCTTC

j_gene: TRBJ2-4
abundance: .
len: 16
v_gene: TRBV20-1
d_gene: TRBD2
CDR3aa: CSASPVGSGSGNIQYF
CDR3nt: TGCAGTGCTAGTCCGGTGGGTAGCGGGAGTGGAAACATTCAGTACTTC

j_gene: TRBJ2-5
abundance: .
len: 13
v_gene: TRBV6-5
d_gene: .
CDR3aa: CASKRMGGETQYF
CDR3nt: TGTGCCAGCAAACGGATGGGGGGAGAGACCCAGTACTTC

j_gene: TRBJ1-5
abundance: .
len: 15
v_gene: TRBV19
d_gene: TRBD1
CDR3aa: CASRGNGQVNQPQHF
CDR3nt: TGTGCCAGTAGAGGAAATGGACAGGTAAATCAGCCCCAGCATTTT

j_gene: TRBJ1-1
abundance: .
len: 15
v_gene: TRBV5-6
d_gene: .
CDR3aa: CASSSPGHSNTEAFF
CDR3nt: TGTGCCAGCAGTTCGCCGGGACACTCGAACACTGAAGCTTTCTTT

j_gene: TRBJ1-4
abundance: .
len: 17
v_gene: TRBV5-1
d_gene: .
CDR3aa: CASSLYQGGALDEKLFF
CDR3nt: TGCGCCAGCAGCTTGTATCAGGGAGGGGCGCTCGATGAAAAACTGTTTTTT

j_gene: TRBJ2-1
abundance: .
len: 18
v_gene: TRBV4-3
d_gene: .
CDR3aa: CASSLESGTPALYNEQFF
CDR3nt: TGCGCCAGCAGTCTCGAAAGCGGCACCCCCGCACTCTACAATGAGCAGTTCTTC

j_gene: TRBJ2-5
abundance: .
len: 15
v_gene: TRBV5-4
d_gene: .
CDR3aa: CASSGLRELQETQYF
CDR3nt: TGTGCCAGCAGTGGTCTGCGGGAATTACAAGAGACCCAGTACTTC

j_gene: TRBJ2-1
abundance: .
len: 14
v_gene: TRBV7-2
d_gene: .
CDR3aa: CASSFDGSINEQFF
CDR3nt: TGTGCCAGCAGCTTTGACGGGAGTATTAATGAGCAGTTCTTC

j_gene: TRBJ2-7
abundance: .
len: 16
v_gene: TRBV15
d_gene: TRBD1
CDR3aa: CATSRDWETGIYEQYF
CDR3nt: TGTGCCACCAGCAGAGATTGGGAGACAGGGATTTACGAGCAGTACTTC

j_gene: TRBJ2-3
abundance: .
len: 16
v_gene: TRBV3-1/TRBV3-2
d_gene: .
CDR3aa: CASSQDTGVSTDTQYF
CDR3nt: TGTGCCAGCAGCCAAGATACCGGAGTTAGCACAGATACGCAGTATTTT

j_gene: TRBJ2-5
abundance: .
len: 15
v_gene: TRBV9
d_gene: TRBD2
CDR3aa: CASSVTGREVETQYF
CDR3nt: TGTGCCAGCAGCGTAACAGGACGGGAGGTCGAGACCCAGTACTTC

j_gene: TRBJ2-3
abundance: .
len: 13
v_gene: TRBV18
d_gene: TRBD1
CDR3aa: CASSPFDRGEQYF
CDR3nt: TGTGCCAGCTCACCATTCGACAGGGGGGAGCAGTATTTT

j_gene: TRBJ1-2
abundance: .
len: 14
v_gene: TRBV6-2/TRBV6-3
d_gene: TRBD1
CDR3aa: CASSYGTEPYGYTF
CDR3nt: TGTGCCAGCAGTTACGGGACAGAACCCTATGGCTACACCTTC

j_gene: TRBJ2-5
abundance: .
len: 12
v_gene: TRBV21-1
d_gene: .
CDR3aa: CASPTRGKTQYF
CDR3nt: TGTGCCAGTCCCACAAGGGGAAAGACCCAGTACTTC

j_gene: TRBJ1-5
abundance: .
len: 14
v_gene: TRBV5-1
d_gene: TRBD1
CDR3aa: CASSLGQGAQPQHF
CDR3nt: TGCGCCAGCAGCTTGGGACAGGGGGCGCAGCCCCAGCATTTT

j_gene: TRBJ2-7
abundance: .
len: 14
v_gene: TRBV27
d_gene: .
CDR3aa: CASSTLQGYHEQYF
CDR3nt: TGTGCCAGCAGTACCTTACAGGGATACCACGAGCAGTACTTC

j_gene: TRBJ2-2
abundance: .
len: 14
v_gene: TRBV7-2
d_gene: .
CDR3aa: CASSLRANTGELFF
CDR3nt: TGTGCCAGCAGCCTCAGGGCTAACACCGGGGAGCTGTTTTTT

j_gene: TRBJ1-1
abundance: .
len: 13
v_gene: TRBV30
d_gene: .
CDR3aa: CAWNTGQTTEAFF
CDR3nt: TGTGCCTGGAATACTGGGCAGACCACTGAAGCTTTCTTT